Below are 24 T cell receptor beta chains sequenced from a single sample in a study of blood T cell repertoires in COVID-19. Sequencing was performed with immunoSEQ multiplex PCR; in TCRdb, only in-frame clones are kept and a portion is missing. The table has approximately 240,000 clones, 86% seen once. Sequencing was carried out using peripheral blood. The receptors stem from a woman in her 30s who had recovered from COVID-19.

This clone was found a few times. The CDR3 bases are TGTGCCAGCAGCTCCCCCGGAGATACGCAGTATTTT. It specifies CASSSPGDTQYF. This chain links TRBV7-2 with TRBJ2-3; no clear D. With 4 bases removed from V and 5 bases from J, the gap between germline ends came to 7 bases. The germline V gene encodes CDR1 SGHTA and CDR2 FQGNSA. This CDR3 has 12 amino acids.

This clone was detected only a few times. The chain combines TRBV12-3 or TRBV12-4 with TRBJ2-5, with TRBD1 as a possible D gene (6 bases). This CDR3 spans 13 amino acids. Trimming removed 3 bases from V and 4 bases from J, with 9 bases in between. In nucleotides, the CDR3 is TGTGCCAGCAGTTTTACAGGGAGAGAGACCCAGTACTTC. Encoded protein: CASSFTGRETQYF.

The chain is built from TRBV21-1 and TRBJ1-5; the tabulated D call, TRBD1, remains unverified against the DNA. TRBV21-1 is an annotated pseudogene. CDR3 size: 17 residues. The CDR3 DNA reads as TGTGCCAGCAGTCTCCCGGGACAGGGCGATCGGAGGCAGCCCCAGCATTTT. This encodes CASSLPGQGDRRQPQHF.

The chain uses TRBV5-1 and TRBJ1-3, with D hard to call. The V gene's germline CDR1 is SGHRS and CDR2 YFSETQ. V was cut by 0 bases and J by 0 bases, with 7 bases left in between. This CDR3 is 15 amino acids long. The CDR3 loop reads CASSLGESSGNTIYF. CDR3 in DNA: TGCGCCAGCAGCTTGGGGGAGAGCTCTGGAAACACCATATATTTT.

The rearrangement joins TRBV19 to TRBJ1-2; the match to TRBD1 covers 9 bases. The germline V gene has CDR1 LNHDA and CDR2 SQIVND (reference sequence). The CDR3 consists of 16 residues. V shed 3 bases and J 3 bases; nucleotides not matched to a gene: 8. Here the CDR3 DNA reads TGTGCCAGTAGTATTAACAGGGGGCCTACTGACTATGGCTACACCTTC. This sequence encodes CASSINRGPTDYGYTF.

This rearrangement joins TRBV18 to TRBJ2-7; D is perhaps TRBD2 (7 bases). CDR1 and CDR2 (germline): KGHSH, LQKENI. V was cut by 2 bases and J by 5 bases, with 13 bases left in between. The CDR3 is 14 amino acids. As DNA, the CDR3 is TGTGCCAGCTCACCAAGTCGGGGGGCCCACGAGCAGTACTTC. Translated, it gives CASSPSRGAHEQYF.

The chain joins TRBV10-3 to TRBJ1-5, with D possibly being TRBD1 (5 bases). The CDR3 loop spans 16 amino acids. Trimming left V 2 bases short and J 2 bases short, with 13 bases between. Per germline, CDR1 ENHRY and CDR2 SYGVKD. As DNA, the CDR3 is TGTGCCATCAGTGAGCGAACAGGTCAGGGCAATCAGCCCCAGCATTTT. It yields the protein CAISERTGQGNQPQHF.

This clone has a single count. The chain links TRBV2 to TRBJ2-7; tentatively, D is TRBD2 (6 bases). The CDR3 runs to 14 residues. The V gene's germline CDR1 is SNHLY and CDR2 FYNNEI. Trimming took 4 bases from V and 6 from J, leaving 16 bases between them. CDR3 residues: CASSGGDHLLEQYF. The CDR3 DNA is TGTGCCAGCAGTGGGGGGGATCACCTCCTCGAGCAGTACTTC.

CDR3 in DNA: TGTGCCAGCAGTCAATTTGTCCGTTTGGACAGGGGGAATTCACCCCTCCACTTT. Its translation: CASSQFVRLDRGNSPLHF. This chain connects TRBV27 to TRBJ1-6; 10 bases are a match to TRBD1. Germline-derived CDR1 and CDR2 are MNHEY and SMNVEV (reference sequence). The CDR3 is made up of 18 amino acids. V gave up 5 bases and J gave up 7 bases; unmatched junction bases: 14.

This clone was seen just once. This chain uses TRBV7-6 with TRBJ2-2, with 7 positions matching TRBD2. The CDR3 consists of 16 residues. Trimming at V came to 4 bases and at J to 4 bases, leaving 9 bases not matched to a gene. Germline CDR1 is SGHVS and CDR2 is FNYEAQ. This chain's CDR3 is CASSYPTSLSTGELFF. The CDR3, as DNA: TGTGCCAGCAGCTATCCGACTAGCCTGAGCACCGGGGAGCTGTTTTTT.

The chain couples TRBV2 to TRBJ2-7, with unresolved D. The CDR3 has 13 amino acids. Germline CDR1 is SNHLY and CDR2 is FYNNEI. Trimming pared 6 bases from V and 2 bases from J, leaving 11 bases between. The chain's CDR3 is CASSHPPAYEQYF. In DNA, the CDR3 is TGTGCCAGCAGCCATCCTCCAGCCTACGAGCAGTACTTC.

V gene TRBV5-5 combines with J gene TRBJ2-3, with 8 positions matching TRBD2. This CDR3 comprises 17 residues. Germline V gene lookup returns CDR1 SGHKS and CDR2 YYEKEE (reference sequence). The V segment lost 2 bases and the J segment 0 bases; nucleotides outside the gene matches: 8. The CDR3 DNA sequence: TGTGCCAGCAGCTTTGTTGCGGGGGGCCATAGCACAGATACGCAGTATTTT. It encodes CASSFVAGGHSTDTQYF.

This chain uses TRBV10-3 with TRBJ2-7, with D perhaps matching TRBD2 (6 bases). Trimming took 11 bases from V and 1 from J, leaving 15 bases between them. The CDR3 has 13 amino acids. Germline assignment: CDR1 ENHRY and CDR2 SYGVKD. The CDR3 DNA reads TGTGCCTCAACGGGGGATTCATCCTACGAGCAGTACTTC. Amino acid sequence: CASTGDSSYEQYF.

V and J are TRBV14 and TRBJ2-5; 13 positions agree with TRBD2. CDR1 and CDR2 (germline): SGHDN, FVKESK. The junction had 5 bases not matched to a gene; V was cut back by 3 bases and J by 4 bases. The CDR3 is 16 amino acids. The CDR3 sequence: CASSQRLAGGRETQYF. The CDR3 DNA follows: TGTGCCAGCAGCCAGCGACTAGCGGGGGGTAGAGAGACCCAGTACTTC. The whole variable domain, remainder taken from reference TRBV14 and TRBJ2-5, is EAGVTQFPSHSVIEKGQTVTLRCDPISGHDNLYWYRRVMGKEIKFLLHFVKESKQDESGMPNNRFLAERTGGTYSTLKVQPAELEDSGVYFCASSQRLAGGRETQYFGPGTRLLVL.

The rearrangement uses TRBV4-2 and TRBJ2-5, with 9 bases aligning to TRBD1. CDR1 is LGHNA, CDR2 YNFKEQ, per germline. Trimming took 4 bases from V and 6 from J; bases not matched to a gene: 6. CDR3 length equals 14 residues. The CDR3 DNA is TGTGCCAGCAGCCCGGGACAGGGATCACAGACCCAGTACTTC. Translation: CASSPGQGSQTQYF.

This clone was counted a few times. The rearrangement links TRBV6-5 to TRBJ2-3, with D tentatively TRBD1 (5 bases). Germline V gene data show CDR1 as MNHEY and CDR2 as SVGAGI. V lost 5 bases, J lost 2 bases, and 14 bases lay in between. The CDR3 covers 15 residues. CDR3 amino acids: CASSTRREYTDTQYF. CDR3 bases: TGTGCCAGCAGTACTCGCAGGGAATACACAGATACGCAGTATTTT.

This clone occurred a few times. V and J are TRBV2 and TRBJ1-2, with D perhaps TRBD1 (5 bases). The CDR3 extends over 12 amino acids. V gave up 6 bases and J gave up 6 bases, with 11 bases separating them. Germline values: CDR1 SNHLY, CDR2 FYNNEI. The DNA for the CDR3 is TGTGCCAGCAGGGATGACAGACATGGCTACACCTTC. Amino acid sequence: CASRDDRHGYTF.

The rearrangement joins TRBV4-2 to TRBJ1-6; D gene uncertain. There are 14 residues in the CDR3. Germline V lookup: CDR1 LGHNA, CDR2 YNFKEQ. V was clipped by 0 bases and J by 7 bases, with 7 bases between them. CDR3 amino acids: CASSQDGGNSPLHF. In nucleotides, the CDR3 is TGTGCCAGCAGCCAAGATGGCGGGAATTCACCCCTCCACTTT.

The gene calls are TRBV18 and TRBJ1-2; a weak D match, TRBD1 (6 bases). The CDR3 extends over 15 amino acids. Germline V lookup: CDR1 KGHSH, CDR2 LQKENI. V was pared by 0 bases and J by 8 bases, with 16 bases between. The CDR3 loop reads CASSPPTGFSGGYTF. CDR3 nucleotides: TGTGCCAGCTCACCACCGACAGGCTTTTCGGGGGGCTACACCTTC.

The chain is built from TRBV19 and TRBJ2-2, with 7 bases that match TRBD2. This CDR3 is built from 15 residues. Germline-derived CDR1 and CDR2 are LNHDA and SQIVND (reference sequence). With 3 bases clipped from V and 6 bases from J, the junction kept 7 bases outside the gene matches. CDR3 sequence (DNA): TGTGCCAGTAGTATCACGGGCCGGGGGGCCGGGGAGCTGTTTTTT. It is translated as CASSITGRGAGELFF.

The J gene is TRBJ2-1, the V gene TRBV27; tentatively, D is TRBD2 (6 bases). Germline V gene sequence: CDR1 MNHEY, CDR2 SMNVEV (reference sequence). Trimming removed 6 bases at V and 0 bases at J, with 12 bases between. The CDR3 length is 15 residues. The CDR3 DNA is TGTGCCAGCAGCATTAGCGGACGCTCCTACAATGAGCAGTTCTTC. It yields the protein CASSISGRSYNEQFF.

The rearrangement joins TRBV7-9 to TRBJ1-1, with 8 bases fitting TRBD1. Germline assignment: CDR1 SEHNR and CDR2 FQNEAQ (reference sequence). Trimming removed 6 bases from V and 2 bases from J; junction bases left unmatched: 8. This CDR3 region has 15 residues. The CDR3 is CASRPGQDSNTEAFF. In nucleotides, the CDR3 is TGTGCCAGCAGGCCGGGACAGGACTCAAACACTGAAGCTTTCTTT.

The chain couples TRBV7-9 to TRBJ1-1; weak D call: TRBD1 (6 bases). The CDR3 is 13 residues long. V was clipped by 5 bases and J by 10 bases, with 17 bases between them. CDR1 is SEHNR and CDR2 is FQNEAQ in the germline V gene (reference sequence). In nucleotides, the CDR3 is TGTGCCAGCAGCCCCGGGCCCCAGGGGAGAGCTTTCTTT. Protein sequence: CASSPGPQGRAFF.

V usage is TRBV4-2 and J usage is TRBJ1-1, with D unclear. V was trimmed by 2 bases and J by 5 bases, leaving 12 bases between them. This CDR3 spans 14 amino acids. CDR1 is LGHNA and CDR2 is YNFKEQ in the germline V gene. CDR3: CASSQTEGSTEAFF. CDR3 DNA: TGTGCCAGCAGCCAAACAGAGGGCTCGACTGAAGCTTTCTTT.